This TCR beta chain appears in the sequencing data of a study of T cell responses to AZD1222 COVID-19 vaccine. Whole-study findings and limits: Repertoires in all cases were sampled only once the peak T cell response had passed. Across spike, vaccine-associated CD4 TCRs were found, dominant at 160-218 and 743-854. Most donors were white British and more were female, and clonal diversity was possibly underestimated.

To note about this clone: What it binds is unknown.

Assay: immunoSEQ multiplex PCR; the TCRdb copy retains only in-frame clones and omits some. The table records around 180,000 clones, 85% to 95% of them present only once. Trimming cost V 1 base and J 8 bases, with 8 bases left between them. The CDR3 is 13 amino acids. Germline CDR1 reads MNHNS; CDR2 reads SASEGT. Sequences were derived from peripheral blood, sampled on day 0 of AZD1222 vaccination. V gene TRBV6-1 combines with J gene TRBJ1-4; D not resolved. The receptor's source is an adult in good health. The CDR3 here is CASSEVNREKLFF. CDR3 DNA: TGTGCCAGCAGTGAAGTTAACCGGGAAAAACTGTTTTTT.